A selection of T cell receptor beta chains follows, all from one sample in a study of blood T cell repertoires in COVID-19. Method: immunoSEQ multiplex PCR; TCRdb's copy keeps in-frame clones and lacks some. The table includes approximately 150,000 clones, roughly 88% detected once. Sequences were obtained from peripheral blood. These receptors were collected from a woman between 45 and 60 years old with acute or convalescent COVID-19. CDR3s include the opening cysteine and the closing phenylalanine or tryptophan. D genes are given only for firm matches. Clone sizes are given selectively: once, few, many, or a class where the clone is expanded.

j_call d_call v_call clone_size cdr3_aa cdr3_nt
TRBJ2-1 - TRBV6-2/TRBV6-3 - CASSYSPLLQFF TGTGCCAGCAGTTACTCCCCGTTGTTGCAGTTCTTC
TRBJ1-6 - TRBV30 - CAWSTREVEPLHF TGTGCCTGGAGTACGAGGGAGGTGGAACCCCTCCACTTT
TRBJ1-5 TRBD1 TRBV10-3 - CAIRQQGDQPQHF TGTGCCATCAGACAACAGGGGGATCAGCCCCAGCATTTT
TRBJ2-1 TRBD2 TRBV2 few CASSEGGAGSNEQFF TGTGCCAGCAGTGAAGGGGGAGCGGGAAGTAATGAGCAGTTCTTC
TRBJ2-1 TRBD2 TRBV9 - CASSSGSSYNEQFF TGTGCCAGCAGTAGCGGGAGCTCCTACAATGAGCAGTTCTTC
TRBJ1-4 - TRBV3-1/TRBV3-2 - CASSPRTTTNEKLFF TGTGCCAGCAGCCCACGGACTACAACTAATGAAAAACTGTTTTTT
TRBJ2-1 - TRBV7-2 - CASSLAPIEIVYNEQFF TGTGCCAGCAGCTTAGCCCCCATAGAGATAGTGTACAATGAGCAGTTCTTC
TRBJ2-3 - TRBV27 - CASSLWGGATDTQYF TGTGCCAGCAGTTTATGGGGGGGGGCCACAGATACGCAGTATTTT
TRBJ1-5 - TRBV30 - CAWAGEQGNQPQHF TGTGCCTGGGCCGGTGAGCAGGGCAATCAGCCCCAGCATTTT
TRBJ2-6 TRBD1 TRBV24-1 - CATSDFAGQGAAGANVLTF TGTGCCACCAGTGATTTCGCGGGACAGGGGGCAGCTGGGGCCAACGTCCTGACTTTC
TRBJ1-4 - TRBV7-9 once CASSSYRADEKLFF TGTGCCAGCAGTTCCTACAGGGCGGATGAAAAACTGTTTTTT
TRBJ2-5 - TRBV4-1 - CASSQAPGQAETQYF TGCGCCAGCAGCCAGGCCCCGGGACAAGCAGAGACCCAGTACTTC
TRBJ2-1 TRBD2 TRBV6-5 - CATGLAGDNEQFF TGTGCCACGGGACTAGCGGGGGACAATGAGCAGTTCTTC
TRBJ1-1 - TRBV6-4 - CASSPRRQSEAFF TGTGCCAGCAGTCCAAGGCGACAGTCGGAAGCTTTCTTT
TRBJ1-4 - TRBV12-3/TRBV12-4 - CASTPTGAEKLFF TGTGCCAGCACCCCGACAGGAGCTGAAAAACTGTTTTTT
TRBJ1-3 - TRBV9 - CASGPRSGAGNTIYF TGTGCCAGCGGCCCACGATCGGGGGCTGGAAACACCATATATTTT
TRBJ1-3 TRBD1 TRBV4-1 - CASSQEQGYSGNTIYF TGCGCCAGCAGCCAGGAACAGGGGTACTCTGGAAACACCATATATTTT
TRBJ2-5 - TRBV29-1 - CSGRGSQETQYF TGCAGCGGGAGGGGTTCCCAAGAGACCCAGTACTTC
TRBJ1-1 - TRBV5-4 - CASSLGNSMNTEAFF TGTGCCAGCAGCTTGGGCAACAGCATGAACACTGAAGCTTTCTTT
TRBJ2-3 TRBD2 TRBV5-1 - CASNNPLLADNTDTQYF TGCGCCAGCAACAACCCCCTACTAGCGGATAACACAGATACGCAGTATTTT
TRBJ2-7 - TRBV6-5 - CASSYSSTRGYEQYF TGTGCCAGCAGTTACTCGTCTACCCGGGGCTACGAGCAGTACTTC
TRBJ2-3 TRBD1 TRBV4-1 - CASSQDATWDRGIDTQYF TGCGCCAGCAGCCAAGATGCGACCTGGGACAGGGGAATAGATACGCAGTATTTT
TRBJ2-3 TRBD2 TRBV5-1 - CASSLSAGPSTDTQYF TGCGCCAGCAGCTTATCAGCGGGACCTAGCACAGATACGCAGTATTTT
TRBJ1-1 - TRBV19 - CASTWNTEAFF TGTGCCAGTACTTGGAACACTGAAGCTTTCTTT
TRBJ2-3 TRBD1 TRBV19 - CASDGQGTDTQYF TGTGCCAGTGATGGACAGGGGACAGATACGCAGTATTTT
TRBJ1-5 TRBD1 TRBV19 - CASSIPDRAAGGNQPQHF TGTGCCAGTAGTATTCCTGACAGGGCGGCCGGCGGCAATCAGCCCCAGCATTTT
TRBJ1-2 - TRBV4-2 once CASSQARARGYTF TGTGCCAGCAGCCAAGCCAGGGCCAGAGGCTACACCTTC
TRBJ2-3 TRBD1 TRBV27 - CASSRFSDRGFDSTDTQYF TGTGCCAGCTCCCGGTTCTCGGACAGGGGGTTCGACAGCACAGATACGCAGTATTTT
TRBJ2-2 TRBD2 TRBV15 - CATSRSALAGLNTGELFF TGTGCCACCAGCAGATCCGCTCTAGCGGGATTGAACACCGGGGAGCTGTTTTTT
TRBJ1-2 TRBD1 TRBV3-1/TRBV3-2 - CASSQQAGTGGPGYTF TGTGCCAGCAGCCAGCAGGCCGGGACAGGGGGCCCTGGCTACACCTTC
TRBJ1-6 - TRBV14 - CASSPPGSSYNSPLHF TGTGCCAGCAGCCCCCCGGGGAGCTCCTATAATTCACCCCTCCACTTT
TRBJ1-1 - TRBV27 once CASSSRQIYTEAFF TGTGCCAGCAGTAGCAGACAGATTTACACTGAAGCTTTCTTT
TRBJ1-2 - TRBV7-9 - CASSLGPSSIITLNYGYTF TGTGCCAGCAGCTTAGGGCCATCCTCAATCATTACCCTGAACTATGGCTACACCTTC
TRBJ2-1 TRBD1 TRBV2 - CASSVGQGKHNEQFF TGTGCCAGCAGTGTAGGACAGGGGAAGCACAATGAGCAGTTCTTC
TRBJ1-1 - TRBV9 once CASSVAKETEAFF TGTGCCAGCAGCGTAGCTAAGGAGACTGAAGCTTTCTTT
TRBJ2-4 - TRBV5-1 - CASSLSGGSLNIQYF TGCGCCAGCAGCTTGTCGGGGGGCTCGTTGAACATTCAGTACTTC
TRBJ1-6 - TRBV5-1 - CASSPGHNNSPLHF TGCGCCAGCAGCCCGGGACATAATAATTCACCCCTCCACTTT
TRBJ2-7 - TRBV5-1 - CASSRGAGTGTFYEQYF TGCGCCAGCAGCCGGGGGGCCGGGACAGGTACCTTCTACGAGCAGTACTTC
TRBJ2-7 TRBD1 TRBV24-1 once CATSDGTGGYEQYF TGTGCCACCAGTGATGGGACAGGGGGATACGAGCAGTACTTC
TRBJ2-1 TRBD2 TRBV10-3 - CAISEGLGANEQFF TGTGCCATCAGTGAAGGACTAGGAGCCAATGAGCAGTTCTTC
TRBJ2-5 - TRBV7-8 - CASSLGGGTRPYGQYF TGTGCCAGCAGCTTAGGAGGGGGTACCAGACCCTACGGCCAGTACTTC
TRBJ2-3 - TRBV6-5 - CASRLGLNTDTQYF TGTGCCAGCCGACTGGGACTCAACACAGATACGCAGTATTTT
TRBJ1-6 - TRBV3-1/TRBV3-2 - CASSQNNRATFPLHF TGTGCCAGCAGCCAAAATAACAGGGCTACTTTTCCCCTCCACTTT
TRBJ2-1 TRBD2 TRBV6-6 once CASRLAESYNEQFF TGTGCCAGCAGACTAGCGGAATCCTACAATGAGCAGTTCTTC
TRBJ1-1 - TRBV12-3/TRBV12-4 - CASNGQMNTEAFF TGTGCCAGCAACGGACAGATGAACACTGAAGCTTTCTTT
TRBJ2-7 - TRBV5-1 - CASSLLQSYEQYF TGCGCCAGCAGCTTGCTCCAGTCCTACGAGCAGTACTTC
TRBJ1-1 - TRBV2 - CASRDTGFGNTEAFF TGTGCCAGCAGAGATACAGGGTTCGGGAACACTGAAGCTTTCTTT